This TCR beta chain was identified during a study of shared clonotypes between healthy human individuals. Across the whole study: There were three CD4 naive, three CD4 memory, two CD8 naive and one CD8 memory plates per donor. Findings and caveats of the study: Relative to their counterparts shared across all four donors, non-shared clonotypes exhibited diminished generation probabilities.

All participating donors were Caucasian adults from Nashville, Tennessee. Germline loops: CDR1 SNHLY, CDR2 FYNNEI. V was pared by 5 bases and J by 0 bases, with 14 bases between. This CDR3 region has 16 residues. Deep was the level at which the assay was run. This table comes from immunoSEQ multiplex PCR, and its TCRdb copy is limited to in-frame clones, with some not included. The sample consists of some 2,500,000 clones, just under 95% of them appearing once. About this clone itself: What it binds is unknown.

Sequenced material: naive CD4+ T cells from PBMCs. Subset reported: CD45RA+ positively selected. The rearrangement links TRBV2 to TRBJ2-1, with TRBD2 as a possible D gene (5 bases). The sequence derives from a man between 18 and 29 years old in good health. Some clones in this sample may be carry-over from other donors' samples. CDR3 region: CASSYQAAGSYNEQFF. In DNA, the CDR3 is TGTGCCAGCAGTTACCAAGCGGCAGGCTCCTACAATGAGCAGTTCTTC.